In this sample, the clone carrying this T cell receptor beta chain turned up many times. The data are from a study of T cells after yellow fever vaccination. Whole-study findings and limits: Abundant bulk-derived clonotypes could contaminate FACS-sorted repertoires. Re-detected after boosting: most primary clones, 96% of CD4 and less than 90% of CD8.

TCRdb fed the 5' RACE reads into MiXCR, producing one record per CDR3 protein. Of about 45,000 distinct CDR3 sequences listed, almost 7% were seen once; the top ten hold 15%. CDR1 MNHEY and CDR2 SVGEGT come from the germline V gene. The CDR3 sequence is 12 residues long. The V and J ends lost 6 bases and 4 bases, in that order; junction bases with no gene match: 3. Sample: CD8+ T cells not binding an NS4B(214-222) dextramer, sorted from PBMCs, taken 45 days after the yellow fever booster vaccination. This clonotype was obtained from a man aged 25-45 years who received the YFV17D yellow fever vaccine. This rearrangement joins TRBV6-2 or TRBV6-3 to TRBJ2-7; 7 bases line up with TRBD1. DNA of the CDR3: TGTGCCAGCAGCGCAGGGGGTTACGAGCAGTACTTC. Its protein is CASSAGGYEQYF.